The T cell receptor (beta chain) described here comes from a study of human T cells and chemical hapten exposure (dated by TCRdb to 2020 to 2022). Regarding the research as a whole: For sensitization, 2% DPC in acetone was applied to a roughly 2 cm by roughly 2 cm area of upper inner arm skin. Throughout the roughly 24-week study period, patients were also given weekly therapeutic DPC doses on the scalp. Patch testing was done on the upper back using Finn chambers containing 0.01% DPC, and results were scored after 6 days according to International Contact Dermatitis Research Group standards. Most of the patients in the cohort were female, and the cohort covered alopecia areata with under or over 50% scalp involvement, alopecia totalis and alopecia universalis. The libraries were sequenced as a pool, and the TCR yield per sample differed mostly because of small variations in library volumes within the pool. Peripheral blood TCR repertoire changes were tracked in vivo in alopecia patients during primary and secondary sensitization to the hapten diphenylcyclopropenone (DPC). Blood samples were taken from patients before sensitization (week 0) and then at 2, 6 and about 24 weeks after DPC sensitization. Blood for TCR sequencing was provided by twenty-nine alopecia patients at one to four time points (pre-sensitization, 2, 6 and 24 weeks). What the authors observed across the whole study: Because all patients had alopecia, a presumed autoimmune disease, the immune response of the patients might differ from that of healthy individuals. Patch test score correlated positively with the number of PT1 expanded TCRs, reaching significance at thresholds 8, 16 and 32 but not at 4. The number of TCRs above 1 in 1000 frequency did not change with DPC sensitization; there was no evidence of global repertoire structure alterations. Repeated subsampling changed both the strength of the expansion versus patch-test correlation and the threshold at which that correlation became significant. Significantly more large CDR3 similarity clusters were formed by expanded TCRs than by pre-sensitization or healthy control sets, consistent with antigen-driven responses.

For this chain, trimming is 2 bases at the V end and 7 bases at the J end, and the number of junction bases without a gene match is 3. According to the germline V gene, CDR1 reads MDHEN and CDR2 reads SYDVKM. Taken from cysteine to phenylalanine, the CDR3 has 13 residues. The DNA shown is the 39-base CDR3, in frame from base 1. This clonotype has just a few counts. This clone's antigen is unknown. Base qualities were left out, and no much larger clone turns up one base away. Receptors were amplified or captured by RACE. TCRdb names NextSeq 500 as the instrument used. During library preparation, unique molecular identifiers were attached to individual cDNA molecules so that TCRs could be counted quantitatively and reproducibly. Each blood RNA sample was used to sequence both TCR alpha and TCR beta chains. As for the authors' bioinformatics: The median number of TCRs per sample was around 100,000, ranging from 23,224 to 690,600. V, J and CDR3 annotation of the TCR reads was carried out using the Decombinator software suite. For the PS versus PT1 abundance plots, all samples were subsampled to the same number of TCRs (28,000). TCRs were defined as expanded if absent before sensitization and observed at least eight times at the 2-week time point. Through fastp at Q25 and MiXCR, TCRdb rebuilt clones from the public reads, retaining in-frame beta chains. Merged by CDR3 protein, the rows form single entries marked with the most common genes and DNA. TCRdb assigned the V and J calls; the authors' analysis was not used. This sample comprises under 400,000 distinct CDR3 sequences, approximately 5.1% of them detected only once. 2.5% to 3% of the sample is taken by the ten largest.

The time point label, as the study defines it: pre-sensitization, week 0. The treatment or condition label of this sample denotes: therapeutic diphenylcyclopropenone sensitization with weekly scalp DPC. At each patch-test visit, blood was drawn before the patch test was applied. Patients were eligible if aged 18 to 70, diagnosed with alopecia and judged suitable for DPC therapy, and pregnant patients were excluded. Unfractionated whole blood was collected in Tempus Blood RNA tubes, and total RNA was extracted from that blood. The sequence is built from TRBV28 and TRBJ1-1, and 8 junction bases match TRBD1. The source is a woman aged 45-60 years with alopecia areata. Some clones in this sample may be carry-over from other donors' samples. Sequenced material: whole blood, taken in connection with sensitization to the hapten diphenylcyclopropenone (DPC). The DNA sequence is given as TGTGCCAGCAGTTTAGGCGGGACAGGTGAAGCTTTCTTT. Translation gives CASSLGGTGEAFF. The variable domain in full, with residues beyond the CDR3 obtained from the reference TRBV28 and TRBJ1-1 genes, is DVKVTQSSRYLVKRTGEKVFLECVQDMDHENMFWYRQDPGLGLRLIYFSYDVKMKEKGDIPEGYSVSREKKERFSLILESASTNQTSMYLCASSLGGTGEAFFGQGTRLTVV.